These 14 T cell receptor beta chains were all obtained from the same sample, sequenced in a study of breast tumors, draining lymph nodes, adjacent tissues. Via MiXCR, TCRdb re-called the multiplex PCR reads, giving one row per CDR3 protein. Among about 220,000 distinct CDR3 sequences listed, 30% to 35% were seen once. Breast cancer patients provided tissue from their axillary draining lymph nodes. Sequencing was performed on axillary lymph node tissue. These receptor sequences come from a female donor with breast cancer. Some clones in this sample may be carry-over from other donors' samples.

In this sample, this clonotype turned up many times. This chain links TRBV19 with TRBJ2-7; D gene unclear. Trimming pared 6 bases from V and 0 bases from J, leaving 9 bases between. Germline lookup yields CDR1 LNHDA and CDR2 SQIVND (reference sequence). The CDR3 is 13 residues long. The CDR3 spells CASRDPISYEQYF. CDR3 nucleotides: TGTGCCAGTAGAGATCCCATCTCCTACGAGCAGTACTTC.

About this clonotype: A much larger clone lies a single base off, so this may be a read error. Without the conserved terminal phenylalanine or tryptophan, this CDR3 likely stems from a read error. The chain carries TRBV5-1 and TRBJ2-1, with TRBD2 matching 9 bases. There are 15 residues in the CDR3. Germline assignment: CDR1 SGHRS and CDR2 YFSETQ. V shed 2 bases and J 1 base; nucleotides not matched to a gene: 1. The CDR3 sequence is CASSFSGGSYNEQFL. The CDR3 DNA follows: TGCGCCAGCAGCTTTAGCGGGGGTTCCTACAATGAGCAGTTCCTC.

The V and J genes are TRBV2 and TRBJ2-7, with 9 bases matching TRBD1. J lost 0 bases, V lost 6 bases, and 6 bases had no gene match. The CDR3 is 15 residues long. CDR1 and CDR2 from the germline V gene are SNHLY and FYNNEI. The CDR3 reads CASRRDRVTSYEQYF. As DNA, the CDR3 is TGTGCCAGCAGGCGGGACAGGGTCACCTCCTACGAGCAGTACTTC.

The chain joins TRBV29-1 to TRBJ2-7; D not resolved. The CDR3 totals 17 residues. Germline CDR1 SQVTM, CDR2 ANQGSEA. The V and J ends lost 8 bases and 2 bases respectively, with 28 bases between them. This CDR3 reads CSSLFDFSLVGAYEQYF. As DNA, the CDR3 is TGCAGCAGCTTGTTCGACTTTTCGTTGGTTGGGGCCTACGAGCAGTACTTC.

This clonotype has at least ten counts. The chain employs TRBV4-1 and TRBJ2-7; 8 positions match TRBD1. Germline values: CDR1 MGHRA, CDR2 YSYEKL. The CDR3 consists of 16 residues. The J segment lost 1 base and the V segment lost 4 bases, leaving 9 bases of the junction unmatched. DNA of the CDR3: TGCGCCAGCAGCCTATGGACAGGGCCGATTTCCTACGAGCAGTACTTC. It translates to CASSLWTGPISYEQYF.

This rearrangement joins TRBV2 to TRBJ1-1, with D uncertain. Germline CDR1 reads SNHLY; CDR2 reads FYNNEI. The V end was cut by 1 base, the J end by 1 base, with 13 bases between. This CDR3 has 16 amino acids. CDR3 sequence reads: CASSEVPGNANTEAFF. DNA of the CDR3: TGTGCCAGCAGTGAAGTCCCGGGTAACGCGAACACTGAAGCTTTCTTT.

About this clonotype itself: A single base separates this from a much larger clone, so it may be a read error. Given the absence of the conserved phenylalanine or tryptophan at the CDR3 end, a read error is likely. This CDR3 is CASSHGTRGQTQYL. The CDR3 coding sequence is TGTGCCAGCAGCCATGGGACTAGGGGCCAGACCCAGTACCTC. J is TRBJ2-5 and V is TRBV7-2; 8 nucleotides agree with TRBD2. The CDR3 totals 14 residues. V was pared by 5 bases and J by 6 bases, with 8 bases of the junction left unmatched. Germline CDR1 is SGHTA and CDR2 is FQGNSA.

A note on this clonotype: The junction departs from germline at one end; a sequencing error may be responsible. This chain connects TRBV7-7 to TRBJ1-4; 10 bases are shared with TRBD1. The V gene's germline CDR1 is SSHAT and CDR2 FNYEAQ (reference sequence). The CDR3 contains 13 residues. This chain's CDR3 is CASSITTGGKLFF. The CDR3 DNA reads TGTGCTAGCAGCATAACGACAGGGGGCAAACTGTTTTTT.

This clonotype was recorded at least ten times. V is TRBV2 and J is TRBJ1-1, with D possibly matching TRBD1 (5 bases). Germline V lookup: CDR1 SNHLY, CDR2 FYNNEI. V was trimmed by 3 bases and J by 1 base, leaving 18 bases between them. The CDR3 spans 17 residues. The CDR3 here is CASSDRVSPRSNTEAFF. The CDR3 nucleotides read TGTGCCAGCAGTGACAGGGTATCTCCCCGTTCGAACACTGAAGCTTTCTTT. Based on the CDR3 plus reference TRBV2 and TRBJ1-1, the full variable domain is EPEVTQTPSHQVTQMGQEVILRCVPISNHLYFYWYRQILGQKVEFLVSFYNNEISEKSEIFDDQFSVERPDGSNFTLKIRSTKLEDSAMYFCASSDRVSPRSNTEAFFGQGTRLTVV.

The rearrangement uses TRBV2 and TRBJ1-4, with 7 bases lining up with TRBD1. The CDR3 spans 15 residues. J gave up 4 bases and V 6 bases, and 8 bases lay outside the gene matches. Per germline, CDR1 SNHLY and CDR2 FYNNEI. The CDR3, as DNA: TGTGCCAGCAGCGAAAGTCCAGGGGGTAATGAAAAACTGTTTTTT. This translates into CASSESPGGNEKLFF.

This chain connects TRBV7-9 to TRBJ2-3; the match to TRBD1 covers 8 bases. The CDR3 is 13 amino acids. Germline V gene data show CDR1 as SEHNR and CDR2 as FQNEAQ (reference sequence). Germline trimming cut 6 bases from V and 11 bases from J; bases unmatched to any gene: 10. CDR3 in amino acids: CASSSDRVNEQYF. The CDR3 region has the DNA TGTGCCAGCAGTTCGGACAGGGTCAATGAGCAGTATTTT.

At least ten counts were recorded for this clonotype. This chain joins TRBV6-5 and TRBJ1-3; no clear D. CDR1 and CDR2 (germline): MNHEY, SVGAGI. The CDR3 sequence is 17 residues long. V lost 0 bases and J 4 bases, leaving 16 bases between the germline ends. The CDR3 nucleotides are TGTGCCAGCAGTTACTCGAGGAACGGATACATGGGAAACACCATATATTTT. It codes for CASSYSRNGYMGNTIYF.

Notes on this clonotype: Given a much more abundant clone one base away, this may be a read error. J is TRBJ1-5 and V is TRBV3-1; 8 bases align to TRBD1. This CDR3 has 13 amino acids. After removal of 4 bases from V and 5 bases from J, the junction contained 1 base not matched to a gene. The germline V gene has CDR1 LGHDT and CDR2 YNNKEL (reference sequence). CDR3 sequence (DNA): TGTGCCAGCAGCCGCAGGGGGCATCAGCCCCAGCATTTT. It translates to CASSRRGHQPQHF.

This clonotype showed up many times. The chain links TRBV9 to TRBJ2-1; D is possibly TRBD2 (5 bases). Germline lookup yields CDR1 SGDLS and CDR2 YYNGEE. The CDR3 is made up of 14 amino acids. Trimming stripped 4 bases from V and 5 bases from J, with 13 bases between. The CDR3 DNA sequence: TGTGCCAGCAGCCCCCGGGGTGGAGACAATGAGCAGTTCTTC. It is translated as CASSPRGGDNEQFF.